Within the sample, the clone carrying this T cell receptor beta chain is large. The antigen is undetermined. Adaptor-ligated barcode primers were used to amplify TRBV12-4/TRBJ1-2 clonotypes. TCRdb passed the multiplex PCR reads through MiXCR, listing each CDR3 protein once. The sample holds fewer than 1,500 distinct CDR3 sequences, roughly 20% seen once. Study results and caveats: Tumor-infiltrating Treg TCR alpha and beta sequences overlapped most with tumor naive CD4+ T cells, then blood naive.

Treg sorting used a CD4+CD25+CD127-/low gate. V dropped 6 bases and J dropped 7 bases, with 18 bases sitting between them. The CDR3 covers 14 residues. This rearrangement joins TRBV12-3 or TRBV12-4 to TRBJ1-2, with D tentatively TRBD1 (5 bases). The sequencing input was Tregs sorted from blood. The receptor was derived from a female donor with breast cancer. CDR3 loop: CASSGGGFGTGYTF. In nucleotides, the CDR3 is TGTGCCAGCAGCGGCGGAGGGTTCGGGACTGGCTACACCTTC.